Sequencing of this TCR beta chain was carried out in a study of blood T cells in healthy people across ages. No fewer than 7 million PBMCs went into each sample. No fewer than 5.5 micrograms of total RNA were isolated from every sample. The V and J ends lost 5 bases and 1 base respectively, with 10 bases between them. The CDR3 runs to 14 residues. The germline CDR1 and CDR2 sequences are MNHEY and SVGEGT. A J-beta primer mix and a sample-barcoded 5' primer were used in a second PCR of roughly 7 to 12 cycles. Tags on each cDNA molecule came from a template-switch adaptor with 12 random nucleotides. TCRdb fed the 5' RACE reads into MiXCR, producing one record per CDR3 protein. The profile shows around 900,000 distinct CDR3 sequences, around 26% of them singletons.

The sequenced sample consisted of blood. The sequence derives from a woman older than 75 in good health. The J gene is TRBJ2-3, the V gene TRBV6-2 or TRBV6-3, with no clear D. CDR3 bases: TGTGCCAGCAGTAGCGTGTATGGCACAGATACGCAGTATTTT. Its protein product is CASSSVYGTDTQYF.